Listed here is a single T cell receptor (beta chain). What it binds is not known. In germline, CDR1 is SGHVS, CDR2 FNYEAQ. The CDR3 consists of 17 residues. Trimming removed 5 bases at V and 0 bases at J, with 17 bases between. This table comes from immunoSEQ multiplex PCR, and its TCRdb copy is limited to in-frame clones, with some not included. This table has 55,000 to 65,000 clones, around 90% appearing once. These data come from a study of cytomegalovirus exposure and HLA in healthy donors. General study points: It was confirmed in vitro that a few of the CMV-associated chains were specific for CMV antigens. Altogether, some 170 TCR beta chains were recorded as cytomegalovirus-associated.

V and J are TRBV7-6 and TRBJ2-1; D is possibly TRBD2 (7 bases). This TCR derives from a man aged 18 to 30 in good health and CMV-seronegative. Sequenced: PBMCs. CDR3 coding DNA: TGTGCCAGCAGCCCGAGGGGGGGGCGCCGCTCCTACAATGAGCAGTTCTTC. It encodes CASSPRGGRRSYNEQFF.